Sequencing of this T cell receptor beta chain was carried out in a study of T cell responses to AZD1222 COVID-19 vaccine (dated by TCRdb to the early 2020s). Broadly, across the study: A total of 230 to 250 trial participants underwent TCR sequencing, of whom approximately 210 received two doses of AZD1222 and some 26 received two doses of the MenACWY control vaccine. Trial participants were enrolled into age subgroups of 18-55, 56-69 and 70-plus years, which contained approximately 150, 30 and 60 TCR-sequenced participants, respectively. Findings and caveats that apply to the study as a whole: No day 14 peak-response samples were available, so repertoires were characterized only after the peak T cell response. Conclusions about previously exposed vaccinees are limited because only five or six AZD1222 recipients were SARS-CoV-2 seropositive at baseline. After two AZD1222 doses, both the breadth and the depth of spike-specific TCRs were significantly higher than at day 0 and than in MenACWY recipients. CD4 TCRs associated with the vaccine covered the entire spike protein, and the dominant responses were in regions 160-218 and 743-854. The 56-69-year group was small, and its depth increase did not reach significance, likely because of low power. Epitopes outside the regions mutated in the B.1.351 and B.1.1.7 variants were reportedly recognized by nearly half of the unique spike-specific TCRs. Most participants were white British and females outnumbered males, and the authors suggested that clonal diversity may have been underestimated.

The sample's time point label is to be understood as: about 28 days (+/-7) after the second vaccine dose. Because spike-specific TCR depth and breadth did not differ between the two schedules, AZD1222 recipients who got a second dose at roughly 4 weeks were pooled with those who got a second dose at roughly 12 weeks. Vaccinee samples were obtained from the UK trials COV001 and COV002, which included a single-blind randomized controlled phase 2/3 trial of AZD1222 (ChAdOx1 nCoV-19) in healthy adults. Trial participant PBMC samples were collected at day 0 and day 28 after the second dose for TCRbeta chain sequencing. V sheds 2 bases and J sheds 0 bases, leaving 13 bases between their ends. There are 15 amino acids in the CDR3, from cysteine to phenylalanine inclusive. Only the CDR3 DNA is retained, 45 bases long and in frame from the first base. CDR1 and CDR2 are drawn from the germline V gene (reference sequence): GTSNPN, SVGIG.

The CDR3 regions of human TCRbeta chains were subjected to immunosequencing. The study's own analysis went as follows. Repertoire TCRs were matched against a reference library of SARS-CoV-2-specific TCRs generated with the MIRA antigen-specificity platform. Breadth was defined as the fraction of unique TCRs that were SARS-CoV-2-associated. Depth was defined as the fraction of total T cells that were SARS-CoV-2-associated. Using the MIRA data, each spike-specific TCR was mapped to the spike region that the TCR reacts to and placed in a CD4 or CD8 class. Log10-transformed breadth and depth values were compared by one-way ANOVA with Sidak's multiple comparisons tests. TCRdb limited this immuneACCESS table to in-frame rearrangements with V and J called. A share of clones is missing; checked studies link under half to unresolved V genes, and the rest is unexplained. For V, J and clone size, that table is used; D and trimming come from the DNA. The sample contains about 93,000 clones, approximately 92% of them found a single time. Jointly, the top ten make up under 3% of the sample.

Remarks on this clone: Its binding antigen is unknown. Qualities for individual bases were not recorded, and no much larger clone is one base off.

Sequenced here: peripheral blood, sampled 28 days after the second AZD1222 dose. The receptor was derived from an adult who received the AZD1222 COVID-19 vaccine. The chain uses TRBV30 and TRBJ1-2, with the D gene not clear enough to name. The nucleotides are TGTGCCTGGAGTCTCTCGACGCGGGCTAACTATGGCTACACCTTC. Its protein is CAWSLSTRANYGYTF.